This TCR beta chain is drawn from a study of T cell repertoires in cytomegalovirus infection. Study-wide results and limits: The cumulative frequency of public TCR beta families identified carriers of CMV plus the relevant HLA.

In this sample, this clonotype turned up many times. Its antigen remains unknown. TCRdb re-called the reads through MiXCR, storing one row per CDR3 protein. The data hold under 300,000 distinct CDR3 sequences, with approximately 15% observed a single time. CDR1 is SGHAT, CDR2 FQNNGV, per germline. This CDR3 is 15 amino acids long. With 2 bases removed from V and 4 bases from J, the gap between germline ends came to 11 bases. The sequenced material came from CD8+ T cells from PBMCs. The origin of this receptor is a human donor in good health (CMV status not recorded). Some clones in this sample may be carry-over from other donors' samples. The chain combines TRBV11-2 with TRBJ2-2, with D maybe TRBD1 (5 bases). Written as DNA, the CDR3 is TGTGCCAGCAGCTTACAGGGTCCGGGCACCGGGGAGCTGTTTTTT. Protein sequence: CASSLQGPGTGELFF.